A single TCR beta chain is shown here with its context. Its antigen remains unidentified. These data originate in a study of T cell repertoires in cytomegalovirus infection. Study observations and caveats: HLA-C-restricted CMV clonotypes gave the most frequent clonotype in two of eight donors.

TCRdb re-analysed the reads in MiXCR, keeping a single row per CDR3 protein. The sample carries 100,000 to 150,000 distinct CDR3 sequences, 7.5% to 9% recorded once. Trimming took 0 bases from V and 9 from J, leaving 15 bases between them. Germline lookup yields CDR1 DFQATT and CDR2 SNEGSKA (reference sequence). The CDR3 is made up of 13 amino acids. Specimen: PBMCs. The TCR comes from a human donor in good health (CMV status not recorded). Some clones in this sample may be carry-over from other donors' samples. The chain carries TRBV20-1 and TRBJ2-7; no clear D gene. The CDR3 sequence is CSARDRSSFGQYF. DNA of the CDR3: TGCAGTGCTAGAGACAGGTCCTCCTTCGGGCAGTACTTC.